A single sample is the source of the 8 T cell receptor beta chains below, sequenced in a study of post-analysis software for immune sequencing data. Findings of the study overall: Comparison of patients with controls showed four or five TRBV segments more frequent in patients, TRBV5-6, TRBV5-1 and TRBV20-1 among them.

Prepared TCR beta cDNA libraries contained unique molecular identifiers. Each CDR3 protein is one row after TCRdb ran MiXCR on the PCR reads. The profile shows 350,000 to 450,000 distinct CDR3 sequences, about a third of them singletons. For these TCRs, the target antigens are not known. The sequenced sample was blood. These receptors were taken from a girl aged 10 to 17 with multiple sclerosis.

In this sample, this clonotype turned up a few times. CDR3 nucleotides: TGTGCCAGCAGCCCTACTGGGGGGGCCAACGTCCTGACTTTC. This translates into CASSPTGGANVLTF. V is TRBV14 and J is TRBJ2-6; the D is unclear. Germline CDR1 and CDR2: SGHDN and FVKESK. This CDR3 has 14 amino acids. Trimming removed 4 bases at V and 4 bases at J, with 8 bases between.

This clonotype occurred a few times. The V gene is TRBV4-1, the J gene TRBJ2-1, with D perhaps TRBD2 (6 bases). CDR3 size: 13 residues. V dropped 4 bases and J dropped 13 bases, with 17 bases sitting between them. Germline-derived CDR1 and CDR2 are MGHRA and YSYEKL. Here the CDR3 DNA reads TGCGCCAGCAGCCTCGGACTAACGGAGACCCAGTTCTTC. As protein: CASSLGLTETQFF.

The rearrangement joins TRBV7-2 to TRBJ2-1; 9 positions match TRBD2. The germline gives CDR1 SGHTA, CDR2 FQGNSA. This CDR3 has 17 amino acids. V dropped 0 bases and J dropped 4; count of bases not matched to a gene: 7. The CDR3 sequence: CASSLARLAGRYNEQFF. In DNA, the CDR3 is TGTGCCAGCAGCTTAGCGCGGCTAGCGGGGCGGTACAATGAGCAGTTCTTC. The entire variable domain, with the rest obtained from reference TRBV7-2 and TRBJ2-1, is as follows: GAGVSQSPSNKVTEKGKDVELRCDPISGHTALYWYRQSLGQGLEFLIYFQGNSAPDKSGLPSDRFSAERTGGSVSTLTIQRTQQEDSAVYLCASSLARLAGRYNEQFFGPGTRLTVL.

This chain joins TRBV12-3 or TRBV12-4 and TRBJ2-3; D uncertain. V shed 3 bases and J shed 4 bases, with 5 bases lying between them. This CDR3 has 12 residues. Written as DNA, the CDR3 is TGTGCCAGCAGTTTCAACCCAGATACGCAGTATTTT. Protein product: CASSFNPDTQYF.

The CDR3 protein is CASSLLIPNTGELFF. DNA of the CDR3: TGTGCCAGCAGTTTACTGATCCCGAACACCGGGGAGCTGTTTTTT. The V call is TRBV12-3 or TRBV12-4, the J call TRBJ2-2, with no clear D. Trimming took 2 bases from V and 0 from J, leaving 7 bases between them. This CDR3 spans 15 amino acids.

This clonotype has only one observation. At one end, the junction sequence differs from germline, possibly due to a read error. J is TRBJ2-5 and V is TRBV12-3 or TRBV12-4; D is perhaps TRBD1 (6 bases). The CDR3 is 14 amino acids. The CDR3 reads CASGFEGVRETQYF. The DNA of the CDR3 is TGTGCCAGCGGTTTTGAGGGGGTCCGGGAGACCCAGTACTTC.

This clonotype was detected a few times. The rearrangement joins TRBV6-5 to TRBJ2-5; TRBD2 is a possible D gene (7 bases). The germline gives CDR1 MNHEY, CDR2 SVGAGI. V lost 0 bases and J 7 bases, leaving 18 bases between the germline ends. The CDR3 is 16 residues long. The CDR3 reads CASSYSGGRETGTQYF. CDR3 coding DNA: TGTGCCAGCAGTTACTCCGGCGGGCGGGAGACAGGGACCCAGTACTTC.

This sequence joins TRBV3-1 and TRBJ2-5, with D uncertain. The closer fit of TRBJ2-7 to the DNA end suggests the J call may be wrong. The CDR3 has 12 residues. The germline V gene has CDR1 LGHDT and CDR2 YNNKEL (reference sequence). The chain's CDR3 is CASSHDNYEQYF. The CDR3 DNA reads TGTGCCAGCAGCCATGACAATTACGAGCAGTACTTC.